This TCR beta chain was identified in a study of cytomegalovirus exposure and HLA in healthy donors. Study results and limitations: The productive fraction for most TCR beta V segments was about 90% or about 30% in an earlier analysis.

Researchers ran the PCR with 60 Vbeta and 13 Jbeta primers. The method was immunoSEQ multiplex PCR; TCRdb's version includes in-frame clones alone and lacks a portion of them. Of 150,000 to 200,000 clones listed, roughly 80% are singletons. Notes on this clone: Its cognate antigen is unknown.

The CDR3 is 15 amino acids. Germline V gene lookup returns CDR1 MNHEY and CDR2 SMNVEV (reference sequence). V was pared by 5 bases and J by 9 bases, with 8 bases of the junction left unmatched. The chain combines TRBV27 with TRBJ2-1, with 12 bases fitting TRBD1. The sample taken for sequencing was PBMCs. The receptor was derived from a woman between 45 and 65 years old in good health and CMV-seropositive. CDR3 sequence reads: CASSRAGQGAGEQFF. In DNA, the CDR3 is TGTGCCAGCAGTAGAGCGGGACAGGGGGCAGGTGAGCAGTTCTTC.